The clone carrying this T cell receptor (delta chain) has a count of ten or more. Its cognate antigen is unknown. This sample is part of a study of DNA immune sequencing with unique molecular identifiers. Study-wide findings and caveats: Several healthy donors had highly oligoclonal TRD repertoires dominated by top 5 clonotypes.

Primers for all 8 TRDV and 4 TRDJ genes amplified genomic DNA in 32-plex. A 12-nucleotide UMI was added during 3 barcoding PCR cycles before adapter PCR. TCRdb re-identified clones in the multiplex PCR reads via CATT. This table holds 4,500 to 6,000 delta-chain clones, over 9.5% found once. V lost 3 bases, J lost 3 bases, and 30 bases stayed unmatched. Per the germline V gene, CDR1 is TVYSNPD and CDR2 is GDNSRS (reference sequence). The CDR3 loop spans 21 amino acids. The J gene is TRDJ1, the V gene TRDV3; 8 bases align to TRDD3. The clonotype originates from a human donor in good health. Input material: gamma-delta T cells enriched from blood buffy coat, or unenriched PBMCs (not recorded which). Written as DNA, the CDR3 is TGTGCCTTCCACCTCCCCTTCTCGTACTGGGGGGGCATCAGGGAGCCCGATAAACTCATCTTT. Its protein product is CAFHLPFSYWGGIREPDKLIF.